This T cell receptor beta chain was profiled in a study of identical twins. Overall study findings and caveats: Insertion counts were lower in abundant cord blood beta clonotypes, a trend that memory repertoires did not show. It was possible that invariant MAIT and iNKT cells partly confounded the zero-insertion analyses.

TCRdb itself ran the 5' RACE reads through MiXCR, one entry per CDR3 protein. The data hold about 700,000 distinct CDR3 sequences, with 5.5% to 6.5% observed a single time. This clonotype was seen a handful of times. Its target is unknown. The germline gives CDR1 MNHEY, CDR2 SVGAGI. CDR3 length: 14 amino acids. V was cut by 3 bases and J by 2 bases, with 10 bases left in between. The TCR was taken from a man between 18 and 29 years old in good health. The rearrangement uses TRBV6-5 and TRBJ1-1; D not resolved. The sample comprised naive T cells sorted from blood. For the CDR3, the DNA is TGTGCCAGCAGTTATCGGGAGCCCAACACTGAAGCTTTCTTT. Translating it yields CASSYREPNTEAFF.